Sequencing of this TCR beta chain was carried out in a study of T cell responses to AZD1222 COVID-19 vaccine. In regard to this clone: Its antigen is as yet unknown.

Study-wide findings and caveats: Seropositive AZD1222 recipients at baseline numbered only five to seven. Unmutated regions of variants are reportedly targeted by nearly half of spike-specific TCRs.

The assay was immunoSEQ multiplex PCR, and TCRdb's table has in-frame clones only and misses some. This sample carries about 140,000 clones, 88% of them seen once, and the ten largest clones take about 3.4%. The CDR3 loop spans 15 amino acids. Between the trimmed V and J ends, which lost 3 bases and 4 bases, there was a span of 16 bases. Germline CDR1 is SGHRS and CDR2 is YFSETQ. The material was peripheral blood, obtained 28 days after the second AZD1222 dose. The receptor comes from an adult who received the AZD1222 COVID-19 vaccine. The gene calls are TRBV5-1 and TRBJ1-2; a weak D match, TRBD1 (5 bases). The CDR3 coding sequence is TGCGCCAGCAGCTCGCCCAAGGGGCCTAGCTATGGCTACACCTTC. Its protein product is CASSSPKGPSYGYTF.